This TCR beta chain derives from a study of T cell changes during pregnancy in multiple sclerosis. V was clipped by 5 bases and J by 2 bases; unmatched bases: 8. Per germline, CDR1 MNHEY and CDR2 SMNVEV (reference sequence). The CDR3 is 16 residues long. Profiling relied on immunoSEQ multiplex PCR, and the TCRdb table lists in-frame clones only, not all of them. This sample has tens of thousands of clones, with 93% found just once. The receptor was isolated from a female donor with multiple sclerosis, enrolled in a pregnancy study. This sample comprised peripheral blood, obtained after pregnancy. The chain carries TRBV27 and TRBJ1-4; 7 bases align to TRBD1. The CDR3 spells CASSPLDRSTNEKLFF. CDR3 nucleotides: TGTGCCAGCAGTCCCCTGGACAGGAGCACTAATGAAAAACTGTTTTTT.